Sequencing of this TCR beta chain was carried out in a study of blood T cell repertoires in COVID-19. The CDR3 loop spans 14 amino acids. V was clipped by 4 bases and J by 7 bases; unmatched bases: 7. Germline V gene lookup returns CDR1 MNHEY and CDR2 SMNVEV (reference sequence). Here immunoSEQ multiplex PCR was the method, and the copy in TCRdb shows in-frame clones only, minus some. Of under 250,000 clones in the sample, about four fifths are singletons; the top ten hold about 4.8%. The chain links TRBV27 to TRBJ1-2; 9 nucleotides align to TRBD1. The sequencing sample was made of peripheral blood. The sequence was collected from a woman in her sixties or seventies with acute or convalescent COVID-19. The CDR3 sequence: CASSYRQGGFGYTF. The CDR3 DNA is TGTGCCAGCAGTTATCGACAGGGGGGATTTGGCTACACCTTC.